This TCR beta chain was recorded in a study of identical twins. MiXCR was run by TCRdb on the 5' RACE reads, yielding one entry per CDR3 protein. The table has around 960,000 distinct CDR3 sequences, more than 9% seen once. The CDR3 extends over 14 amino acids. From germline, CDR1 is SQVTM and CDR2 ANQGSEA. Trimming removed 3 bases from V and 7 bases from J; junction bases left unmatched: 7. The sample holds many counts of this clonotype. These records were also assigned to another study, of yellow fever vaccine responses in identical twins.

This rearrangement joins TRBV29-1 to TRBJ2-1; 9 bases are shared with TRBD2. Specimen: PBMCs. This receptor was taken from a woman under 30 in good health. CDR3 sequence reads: CSVDPAGGPNEQFF. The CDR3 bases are TGCAGCGTTGACCCGGCGGGAGGGCCGAATGAGCAGTTCTTC.